A selection of T cell receptor beta chains follows, all from one sample in a study of OX40 agonist ivuxolimab in advanced cancers. Libraries were prepared by immunoSEQ multiplex PCR; TCRdb keeps only in-frame clonotypes and omits some of them. The data show roughly 21,000 clones, more than 75% seen once. Sample: CD4+ or CD8+ T cells sorted from blood, taken in a trial of the OX40 agonist ivuxolimab. The receptors derive from an adult with an advanced solid tumor such as melanoma, head and neck, liver or kidney cancer. Each CDR3 is given with its conserved first and last residue. D genes are given only for firm matches. Clone size is shown for a subset of rows, as once, few, many or a class of expanded clone.

j_gene: TRBJ1-1; d_gene: -; v_gene: TRBV6-1; abundance: once; CDR3aa: CASSEPPGLINTEAFF; CDR3nt: TGTGCCAGCAGTGAGCCTCCGGGACTGATTAACACTGAAGCTTTCTTT
j_gene: TRBJ1-5; d_gene: TRBD1; v_gene: TRBV30; abundance: -; CDR3aa: CAWSVDGTVHQPQHF; CDR3nt: TGTGCCTGGAGTGTAGACGGGACAGTTCATCAGCCCCAGCATTTT
j_gene: TRBJ2-2; d_gene: -; v_gene: TRBV19; abundance: few; CDR3aa: CASSIGTVELFF; CDR3nt: TGTGCCAGTAGTATCGGGACGGTGGAGCTGTTTTTT
j_gene: TRBJ2-7; d_gene: -; v_gene: TRBV6-5; abundance: once; CDR3aa: CASSLVLGRDPYEQYF; CDR3nt: TGTGCCAGCAGTTTAGTGCTAGGTAGGGACCCCTACGAGCAGTACTTC
j_gene: TRBJ1-2; d_gene: TRBD1; v_gene: TRBV7-9; abundance: -; CDR3aa: CASSFGRGDGYTF; CDR3nt: TGTGCCAGCAGCTTCGGCAGGGGGGATGGCTACACCTTC
j_gene: TRBJ1-2; d_gene: -; v_gene: TRBV2; abundance: -; CDR3aa: CASSEEDSPLYGYTF; CDR3nt: TGTGCCAGCAGTGAAGAGGACAGCCCCCTATATGGCTACACCTTC
j_gene: TRBJ2-5; d_gene: TRBD2; v_gene: TRBV6-5; abundance: -; CDR3aa: CASSLGGGETQYF; CDR3nt: TGTGCCAGCAGTTTGGGGGGAGGGGAGACCCAGTACTTC
j_gene: TRBJ2-7; d_gene: -; v_gene: TRBV5-1; abundance: -; CDR3aa: CASSLLEREQYF; CDR3nt: TGTGCCAGCAGCCTCCTCGAGAGGGAGCAGTACTTC
j_gene: TRBJ2-3; d_gene: TRBD2; v_gene: TRBV4-1; abundance: -; CDR3aa: CASSQQASGTIKTDTQYF; CDR3nt: TGCGCCAGCAGCCAACAAGCTAGCGGGACAATCAAGACAGATACGCAGTATTTT
j_gene: TRBJ2-7; d_gene: -; v_gene: TRBV6-5; abundance: -; CDR3aa: CASSYDAYEQYF; CDR3nt: TGTGCCAGCAGTTACGATGCCTACGAGCAGTACTTC
j_gene: TRBJ2-3; d_gene: TRBD2; v_gene: TRBV30; abundance: -; CDR3aa: CAWSGSPSGITDTQYF; CDR3nt: TGTGCCTGGAGTGGATCGCCTAGCGGGATCACAGATACGCAGTATTTT
j_gene: TRBJ1-6; d_gene: -; v_gene: TRBV19; abundance: -; CDR3aa: CAAGTASSPLHF; CDR3nt: TGTGCCGCAGGGACGGCAAGCTCACCCCTCCACTTT
j_gene: TRBJ1-1; d_gene: -; v_gene: TRBV29-1; abundance: -; CDR3aa: CSGQGDSNTEAFF; CDR3nt: TGCAGCGGGCAAGGGGATTCGAACACTGAAGCTTTCTTT
j_gene: TRBJ2-3; d_gene: -; v_gene: TRBV7-7; abundance: -; CDR3aa: CAIGGGGTDTQYF; CDR3nt: TGTGCTATCGGCGGAGGGGGAACAGATACGCAGTATTTT
j_gene: TRBJ2-5; d_gene: TRBD1; v_gene: TRBV5-1; abundance: -; CDR3aa: CASSLTGTGEETQYF; CDR3nt: TGCGCCAGCAGCTTAACCGGGACAGGCGAAGAGACCCAGTACTTC
j_gene: TRBJ1-6; d_gene: -; v_gene: TRBV2; abundance: -; CDR3aa: CASSEREVGSWNSPLHF; CDR3nt: TGTGCCAGCAGTGAAAGGGAAGTGGGCAGTTGGAATTCACCCCTCCACTTT
j_gene: TRBJ1-2; d_gene: -; v_gene: TRBV9; abundance: -; CDR3aa: CASSPEVDNYGYTF; CDR3nt: TGTGCCAGCAGCCCAGAGGTCGATAACTATGGCTACACCTTC
j_gene: TRBJ2-6; d_gene: -; v_gene: TRBV7-9; abundance: -; CDR3aa: CASSSRDTSGANVLTF; CDR3nt: TGTGCCAGCAGCTCCCGGGACACCTCTGGGGCCAACGTCCTGACTTTC
j_gene: TRBJ1-2; d_gene: -; v_gene: TRBV27; abundance: -; CDR3aa: CASSLGGFNYGYTF; CDR3nt: TGTGCCAGCAGTTTAGGGGGATTCAACTATGGCTACACCTTC
j_gene: TRBJ1-1; d_gene: -; v_gene: TRBV4-1; abundance: -; CDR3aa: CASSQLRGTEAFF; CDR3nt: TGCGCCAGCAGCCAGTTACGGGGCACTGAAGCTTTCTTT
j_gene: TRBJ1-6; d_gene: -; v_gene: TRBV21-1; abundance: -; CDR3aa: CASSTKPIRDRGKGSPLHF; CDR3nt: TGTGCCAGCAGCACGAAACCGATCCGGGACAGGGGAAAGGGTTCACCCCTCCACTTT
j_gene: TRBJ1-2; d_gene: -; v_gene: TRBV4-1; abundance: -; CDR3aa: CASSQARTGQDDGYTF; CDR3nt: TGCGCCAGCAGCCAAGCGAGGACGGGTCAGGATGATGGCTACACCTTC
j_gene: TRBJ1-2; d_gene: TRBD1; v_gene: TRBV29-1; abundance: -; CDR3aa: CSVEGQGTGYTF; CDR3nt: TGCAGCGTTGAGGGACAGGGGACGGGCTACACCTTC
j_gene: TRBJ1-4; d_gene: -; v_gene: TRBV5-8; abundance: -; CDR3aa: CASSDGTLATNEKLFF; CDR3nt: TGTGCCAGCAGCGATGGGACACTTGCAACTAATGAAAAACTGTTTTTT
j_gene: TRBJ1-2; d_gene: -; v_gene: TRBV5-6; abundance: -; CDR3aa: CASSPGGQGGYTF; CDR3nt: TGTGCCAGCAGTCCCGGAGGGCAGGGAGGCTACACCTTC
j_gene: TRBJ2-1; d_gene: -; v_gene: TRBV4-3; abundance: once; CDR3aa: CASSLTPVNEQFF; CDR3nt: TGCGCCAGCAGCCTGACTCCGGTCAATGAGCAGTTCTTC
j_gene: TRBJ2-7; d_gene: TRBD2; v_gene: TRBV27; abundance: -; CDR3aa: CASSLGSSGVAEQYF; CDR3nt: TGTGCCAGCAGTTTAGGGTCTAGCGGGGTAGCCGAGCAGTACTTC
j_gene: TRBJ2-3; d_gene: TRBD2; v_gene: TRBV9; abundance: -; CDR3aa: CASSVEGLAGRGDTQYF; CDR3nt: TGTGCCAGCAGCGTAGAGGGACTAGCGGGCAGAGGGGATACGCAGTATTTT
j_gene: TRBJ2-2; d_gene: -; v_gene: TRBV7-9; abundance: -; CDR3aa: CASSYPDGLNTGELFF; CDR3nt: TGTGCCAGCAGCTACCCGGACGGCCTGAACACCGGGGAGCTGTTTTTT
j_gene: TRBJ1-1; d_gene: -; v_gene: TRBV6-5; abundance: -; CDR3aa: CASSYWAGTNTEAFF; CDR3nt: TGTGCCAGCAGTTACTGGGCAGGGACGAACACTGAAGCTTTCTTT
j_gene: TRBJ2-7; d_gene: TRBD2; v_gene: TRBV4-1; abundance: -; CDR3aa: CASSQGRPGGAYEQYF; CDR3nt: TGCGCCAGCAGCCAAGGCCGGCCGGGGGGGGCCTACGAGCAGTACTTC
j_gene: TRBJ2-2; d_gene: -; v_gene: TRBV5-5; abundance: -; CDR3aa: CASSFTGWELFF; CDR3nt: TGTGCCAGCAGCTTTACTGGGTGGGAGCTGTTTTTT
j_gene: TRBJ2-3; d_gene: TRBD2; v_gene: TRBV6-4; abundance: -; CDR3aa: CASSDSTSGGADTQYF; CDR3nt: TGTGCCAGCAGTGACTCTACTAGCGGGGGAGCAGATACGCAGTATTTT
j_gene: TRBJ2-1; d_gene: TRBD1; v_gene: TRBV7-8; abundance: -; CDR3aa: CASSSGTGGGWPYNEQFF; CDR3nt: TGTGCCAGCAGCTCCGGGACAGGGGGCGGGTGGCCTTACAATGAGCAGTTCTTC
j_gene: TRBJ1-2; d_gene: -; v_gene: TRBV5-1; abundance: -; CDR3aa: CASSLSRGHGYTF; CDR3nt: TGCGCCAGCAGCCTTTCTAGGGGCCATGGCTACACCTTC
j_gene: TRBJ2-3; d_gene: -; v_gene: TRBV2; abundance: -; CDR3aa: CASRAQGLLTDTQYF; CDR3nt: TGTGCCAGCAGAGCGCAGGGGTTACTCACAGATACGCAGTATTTT
j_gene: TRBJ1-1; d_gene: TRBD1; v_gene: TRBV25-1; abundance: -; CDR3aa: CASTKGAGTEAFF; CDR3nt: TGTGCCAGCACAAAGGGGGCAGGGACTGAAGCTTTCTTT
j_gene: TRBJ1-4; d_gene: -; v_gene: TRBV7-8; abundance: -; CDR3aa: CASSSDSSEKLFF; CDR3nt: TGTGCCAGCAGCTCGGACAGTAGTGAAAAACTGTTTTTT
j_gene: TRBJ1-2; d_gene: -; v_gene: TRBV2; abundance: -; CDR3aa: CATITIAGGYGYTF; CDR3nt: TGTGCCACCATCACCATCGCGGGGGGCTATGGCTACACCTTC
j_gene: TRBJ1-1; d_gene: -; v_gene: TRBV30; abundance: -; CDR3aa: CAWSVNPNTEAFF; CDR3nt: TGTGCCTGGAGTGTAAATCCGAACACTGAAGCTTTCTTT
j_gene: TRBJ1-2; d_gene: -; v_gene: TRBV29-1; abundance: -; CDR3aa: CSVDRQGEYGYTF; CDR3nt: TGCAGCGTTGATCGGCAGGGAGAATATGGCTACACCTTC
j_gene: TRBJ2-1; d_gene: TRBD2; v_gene: TRBV6-6; abundance: medium-sized; CDR3aa: CASSYGEGGWNEQFF; CDR3nt: TGTGCCAGCAGTTACGGGGAGGGAGGTTGGAATGAGCAGTTCTTC
j_gene: TRBJ2-1; d_gene: TRBD2; v_gene: TRBV7-8; abundance: -; CDR3aa: CASSFGAGGYTLYNEQFF; CDR3nt: TGTGCCAGCAGCTTCGGTGCGGGGGGGTATACCCTATACAATGAGCAGTTCTTC
j_gene: TRBJ2-7; d_gene: -; v_gene: TRBV11-2; abundance: -; CDR3aa: CASSLVSEQYF; CDR3nt: TGTGCCAGCAGCCTAGTCTCCGAGCAGTACTTC
j_gene: TRBJ2-3; d_gene: -; v_gene: TRBV4-1; abundance: -; CDR3aa: CASNTNAQSTDTQYF; CDR3nt: TGCGCCAGCAACACCAACGCGCAAAGCACAGATACGCAGTATTTT
j_gene: TRBJ1-1; d_gene: -; v_gene: TRBV14; abundance: -; CDR3aa: CASRNRDLHTEAFF; CDR3nt: TGTGCCAGCAGGAACAGGGATCTTCACACTGAAGCTTTCTTT
j_gene: TRBJ1-2; d_gene: -; v_gene: TRBV4-1; abundance: -; CDR3aa: CASSQHVAGAPYGYTF; CDR3nt: TGCGCCAGCAGCCAACACGTCGCAGGTGCCCCATATGGCTACACCTTC
j_gene: TRBJ1-1; d_gene: TRBD1; v_gene: TRBV27; abundance: -; CDR3aa: CASSSTGSTEAFF; CDR3nt: TGTGCCAGCAGTTCGACAGGGAGTACTGAAGCTTTCTTT
j_gene: TRBJ1-1; d_gene: TRBD1; v_gene: TRBV27; abundance: -; CDR3aa: CASSPGPQGEVGSRIGNTEAFF; CDR3nt: TGTGCCAGCAGTCCGGGCCCGCAGGGGGAAGTTGGGTCTAGAATAGGGAACACTGAAGCTTTCTTT
j_gene: TRBJ1-1; d_gene: -; v_gene: TRBV7-8; abundance: -; CDR3aa: CASSAQSWREDTEAFF; CDR3nt: TGTGCCAGCAGCGCACAAAGTTGGCGGGAGGACACTGAAGCTTTCTTT
j_gene: TRBJ1-2; d_gene: -; v_gene: TRBV6-5; abundance: -; CDR3aa: CASSYSSGNYGYTF; CDR3nt: TGTGCCAGCAGTTACTCCTCGGGGAACTATGGCTACACCTTC
j_gene: TRBJ1-1; d_gene: -; v_gene: TRBV7-9; abundance: -; CDR3aa: CASSLGGPEAFF; CDR3nt: TGTGCCAGCAGCTTAGGAGGTCCTGAAGCTTTCTTT
j_gene: TRBJ2-3; d_gene: TRBD2; v_gene: TRBV7-9; abundance: -; CDR3aa: CASSLVSGSADTQYF; CDR3nt: TGTGCCAGCAGCTTGGTTAGCGGGAGTGCGGATACGCAGTATTTT
j_gene: TRBJ1-2; d_gene: -; v_gene: TRBV6-1; abundance: -; CDR3aa: CASSVFRANYGYTF; CDR3nt: TGTGCCAGCAGTGTTTTCAGGGCCAACTATGGCTACACCTTC
j_gene: TRBJ2-7; d_gene: -; v_gene: TRBV11-2; abundance: -; CDR3aa: CASSLGQVVTYEQYF; CDR3nt: TGTGCCAGCAGCTTAGGGCAGGTCGTTACCTACGAGCAGTACTTC